The T cell receptor (beta chain) described here comes from a study of blood T cell repertoires in COVID-19. Study information: Sources were T cells, B-cell-depleted T cells, or PBMCs; the material itself was cDNA or gDNA.

Using immunoSEQ multiplex PCR, the repertoire was profiled, and TCRdb retains in-frame clones only, with some absent. Among approximately 310,000 clones listed, about nine tenths were seen once. The sample was peripheral blood. The clonotype originates from a man over 45 with active or convalescent COVID-19.

CDR3 nucleotides: TGTGCCAGCAGCGTAGAGGGATTGGGGGGACTAGCTCCAGATACGCAGTATTTT. It translates to CASSVEGLGGLAPDTQYF. The chain is built from TRBV9 and TRBJ2-3; 9 bases are a match to TRBD2. There are 18 residues in the CDR3. CDR1 is SGDLS and CDR2 is YYNGEE in the germline V gene. V gave up 0 bases and J gave up 4 bases; unmatched junction bases: 12. Supplemented by reference TRBV9 and TRBJ2-3, the full variable domain reads DSGVTQTPKHLITATGQRVTLRCSPRSGDLSVYWYQQSLDQGLQFLIQYYNGEERAKGNILERFSAQQFPDLHSELNLSSLELGDSALYFCASSVEGLGGLAPDTQYFGPGTRLTVL.